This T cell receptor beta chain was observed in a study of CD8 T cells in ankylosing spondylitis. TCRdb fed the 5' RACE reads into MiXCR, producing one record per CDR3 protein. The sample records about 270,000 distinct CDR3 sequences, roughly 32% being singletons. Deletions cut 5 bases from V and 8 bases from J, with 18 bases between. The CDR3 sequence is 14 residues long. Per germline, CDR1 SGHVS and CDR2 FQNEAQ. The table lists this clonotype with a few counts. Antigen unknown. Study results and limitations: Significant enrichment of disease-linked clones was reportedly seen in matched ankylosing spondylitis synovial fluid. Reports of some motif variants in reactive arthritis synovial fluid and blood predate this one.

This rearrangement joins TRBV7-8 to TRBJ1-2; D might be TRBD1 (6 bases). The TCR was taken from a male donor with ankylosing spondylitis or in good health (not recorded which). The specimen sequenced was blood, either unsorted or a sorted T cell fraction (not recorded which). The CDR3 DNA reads TGTGCCAGCAGCCCCAGCGGGACAACCCCCGGCTACACCTTC. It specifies CASSPSGTTPGYTF. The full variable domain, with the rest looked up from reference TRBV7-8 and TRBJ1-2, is GAGVSQSPRYKVAKRGQDVALRCDPISGHVSLFWYQQALGQGPEFLTYFQNEAQLDKSGLPSDRFFAERPEGSVSTLKIQRTQQEDSAVYLCASSPSGTTPGYTFGSGTRLTVV.